These 15 T cell receptor beta chains originate from one sample sequenced in a study of monozygotic twins with inflammatory bowel disease. Following a re-call of the 5' RACE reads, TCRdb has one entry per CDR3 protein and lacks DNA. The listing contains approximately 330,000 distinct CDR3 sequences. Sequenced sample: blood. Receptors originate from a human donor with ulcerative colitis or Crohn's disease, or a healthy co-twin of an affected twin (not recorded which).

The V and J genes are TRBV20-1 and TRBJ2-2; checking the TCRdb D call of TRBD1 is not possible without DNA. Germline V lookup: CDR1 DFQATT, CDR2 SNEGSKA (reference sequence). CDR3 size: 14 residues. The CDR3 loop reads CSARDPRQAGELFF.

The rearrangement uses TRBV7-8 and TRBJ2-7. Looked up from germline, CDR1 is SGHVS and CDR2 is FQNEAQ. The CDR3 loop spans 15 amino acids. The CDR3 here is CASSSHPQGPNEQYF. Filled out from reference TRBV7-8 and TRBJ2-7, the complete variable domain reads GAGVSQSPRYKVAKRGQDVALRCDPISGHVSLFWYQQALGQGPEFLTYFQNEAQLDKSGLPSDRFFAERPEGSVSTLKIQRTQQEDSAVYLCASSSHPQGPNEQYFGPGTRLTVT.

The J gene is TRBJ2-5, the V gene TRBV28; TCRdb lists TRBD2, though no DNA is available to test this call. Germline V lookup: CDR1 MDHEN, CDR2 SYDVKM. CDR3 size: 15 residues. This CDR3 reads CASRAGGIRRETQYF. The full variable domain, rest sourced from reference TRBV28 and TRBJ2-5, is DVKVTQSSRYLVKRTGEKVFLECVQDMDHENMFWYRQDPGLGLRLIYFSYDVKMKEKGDIPEGYSVSREKKERFSLILESASTNQTSMYLCASRAGGIRRETQYFGPGTRLLVL.

The genes are TRBV11-2 and TRBJ2-7. CDR3 size: 13 residues. Germline V lookup: CDR1 SGHAT, CDR2 FQNNGV. CDR3 sequence: CASSLDILYEQYF.

The chain uses TRBV10-3 and TRBJ2-2; TCRdb's D call, TRBD1, is unchecked because there is no DNA. The length of the CDR3 is 12 residues. CDR1 is ENHRY and CDR2 is SYGVKD in the germline V gene. The CDR3 loop is CAISDRAGELFF.

The chain combines TRBV29-1 with TRBJ1-1. CDR1 and CDR2 from the germline V gene are SQVTM and ANQGSEA. The CDR3 extends over 11 amino acids. This CDR3 reads CSAALSVEAFF.

This chain links TRBV5-1 with TRBJ2-1; TCRdb outputs TRBD2, but without DNA this stays unchecked. CDR1 is SGHRS, CDR2 YFSETQ, per germline. The CDR3 is 16 residues long. This CDR3 is CASSLALAGPRVEQFF.

The chain links TRBV28 to TRBJ2-3; TCRdb's D call of TRBD2 is untestable without DNA. Germline-derived CDR1 and CDR2 are MDHEN and SYDVKM. This CDR3 region has 14 residues. The CDR3 is CASRPSGRADTQYF.

The chain has TRBV7-2 and TRBJ2-3; TCRdb designates TRBD2, a call that cannot be tested without DNA. The CDR3 sequence is 16 residues long. Germline values: CDR1 SGHTA, CDR2 FQGNSA. CDR3 amino acids: CASSARLARNTDTQYF.

J is TRBJ2-5 and V is TRBV20-1; checking the TCRdb D call of TRBD1 is not possible without DNA. Germline values: CDR1 DFQATT, CDR2 SNEGSKA (reference sequence). The CDR3 extends over 11 amino acids. The CDR3 loop reads CSAPKGETQYF.

The rearrangement uses TRBV29-1 and TRBJ2-3. The germline gives CDR1 SQVTM, CDR2 ANQGSEA. The CDR3 consists of 11 residues. CDR3 residues: CSVDSPDTQYF.

This chain links TRBV10-1 with TRBJ2-1. In germline, CDR1 is WNHNN, CDR2 SYGVQD (reference sequence). The CDR3 loop spans 12 amino acids. The CDR3: CASSEGFNEQFF.

The chain joins TRBV4-3 to TRBJ1-1. Germline V CDR1 and CDR2: LGHNA, YSLEER. The CDR3 length is 16 residues. The CDR3 is CASSQEALGVNTEAFF.

The chain uses TRBV5-4 and TRBJ2-7; checking the TCRdb D call of TRBD1 is not possible without DNA. Germline CDR1 reads SGHNT; CDR2 reads YYREEE (reference sequence). The CDR3 loop spans 15 amino acids. CDR3 region: CASSVGQGAEDEQYF.

The J gene is TRBJ2-7, the V gene TRBV20-1; TCRdb's assignment of TRBD1 cannot be checked, as there is no DNA. Germline V lookup: CDR1 DFQATT, CDR2 SNEGSKA (reference sequence). The CDR3 totals 13 residues. The CDR3 spells CSAPGTAMYEQYF.